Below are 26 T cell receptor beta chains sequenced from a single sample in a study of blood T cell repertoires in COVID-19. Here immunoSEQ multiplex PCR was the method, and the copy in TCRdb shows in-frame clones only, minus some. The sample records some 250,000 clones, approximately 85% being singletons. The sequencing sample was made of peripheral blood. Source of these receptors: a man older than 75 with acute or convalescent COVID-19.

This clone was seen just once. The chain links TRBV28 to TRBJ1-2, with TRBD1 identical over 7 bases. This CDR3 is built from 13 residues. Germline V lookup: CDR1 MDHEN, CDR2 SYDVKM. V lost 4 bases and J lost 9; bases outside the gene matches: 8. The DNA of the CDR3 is TGTGCCAGCAGTTCGGGACAGAGCGGAAGCTACACCTTC. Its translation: CASSSGQSGSYTF.

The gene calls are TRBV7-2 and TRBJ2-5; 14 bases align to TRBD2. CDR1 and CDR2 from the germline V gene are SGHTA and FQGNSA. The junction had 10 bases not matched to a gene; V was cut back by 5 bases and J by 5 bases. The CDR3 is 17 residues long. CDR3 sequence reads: CASSPTSGGAGEETQYF. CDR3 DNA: TGTGCCAGCAGCCCGACTAGCGGGGGGGCTGGAGAGGAGACCCAGTACTTC. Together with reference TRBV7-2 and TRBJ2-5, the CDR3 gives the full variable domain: GAGVSQSPSNKVTEKGKDVELRCDPISGHTALYWYRQSLGQGLEFLIYFQGNSAPDKSGLPSDRFSAERTGGSVSTLTIQRTQQEDSAVYLCASSPTSGGAGEETQYFGPGTRLLVL.

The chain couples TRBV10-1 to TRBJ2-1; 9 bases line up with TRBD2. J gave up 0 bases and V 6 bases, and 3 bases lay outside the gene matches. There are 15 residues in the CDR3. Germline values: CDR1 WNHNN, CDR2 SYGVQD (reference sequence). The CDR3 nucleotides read TGCGCCAGCAGCGGAGCGGGGGGCTCCTACAATGAGCAGTTCTTC. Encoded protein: CASSGAGGSYNEQFF.

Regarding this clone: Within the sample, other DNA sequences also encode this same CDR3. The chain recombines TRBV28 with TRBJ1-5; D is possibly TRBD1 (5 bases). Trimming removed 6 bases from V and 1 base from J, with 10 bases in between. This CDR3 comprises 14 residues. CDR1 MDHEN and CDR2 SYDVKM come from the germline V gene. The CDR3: CASSLGGSNQPQHF. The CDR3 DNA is TGTGCCAGCAGCTTGGGGGGGAGCAATCAGCCCCAGCATTTT.

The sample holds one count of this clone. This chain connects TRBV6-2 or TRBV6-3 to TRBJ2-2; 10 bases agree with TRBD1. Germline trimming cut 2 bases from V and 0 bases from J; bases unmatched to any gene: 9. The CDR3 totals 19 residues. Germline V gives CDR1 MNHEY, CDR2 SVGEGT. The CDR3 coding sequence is TGTGCCAGCAGTTACAGAGGGACAGGGGCCTACTCGAACACCGGGGAGCTGTTTTTT. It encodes CASSYRGTGAYSNTGELFF.

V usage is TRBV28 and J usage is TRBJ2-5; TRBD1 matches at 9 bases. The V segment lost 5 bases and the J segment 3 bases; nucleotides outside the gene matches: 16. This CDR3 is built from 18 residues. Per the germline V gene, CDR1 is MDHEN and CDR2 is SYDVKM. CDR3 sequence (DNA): TGTGCCAGCAGTAATATCCCGGGGACAGGGAGCCCGAAAGAGACCCAGTACTTC. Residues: CASSNIPGTGSPKETQYF.

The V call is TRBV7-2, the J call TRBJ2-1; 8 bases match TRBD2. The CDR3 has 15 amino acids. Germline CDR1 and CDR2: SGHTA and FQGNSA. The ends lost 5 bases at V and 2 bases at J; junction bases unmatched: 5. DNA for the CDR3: TGTGCCAGCAGCCCCTCGGGGGGGGCCTACAATGAGCAGTTCTTC. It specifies CASSPSGGAYNEQFF. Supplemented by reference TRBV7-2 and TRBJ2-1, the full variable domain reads GAGVSQSPSNKVTEKGKDVELRCDPISGHTALYWYRQSLGQGLEFLIYFQGNSAPDKSGLPSDRFSAERTGGSVSTLTIQRTQQEDSAVYLCASSPSGGAYNEQFFGPGTRLTVL.

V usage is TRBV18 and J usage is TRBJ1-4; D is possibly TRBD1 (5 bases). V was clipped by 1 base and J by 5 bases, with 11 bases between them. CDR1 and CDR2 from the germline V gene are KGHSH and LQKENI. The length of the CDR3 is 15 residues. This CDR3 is CASSPLPGGNEKLFF. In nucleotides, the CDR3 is TGTGCCAGCTCACCACTTCCTGGGGGGAATGAAAAACTGTTTTTT. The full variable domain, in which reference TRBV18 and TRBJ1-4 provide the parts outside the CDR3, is NAGVMQNPRHLVRRRGQEARLRCSPMKGHSHVYWYRQLPEEGLKFMVYLQKENIIDESGMPKERFSAEFPKEGPSILRIQQVVRGDSAAYFCASSPLPGGNEKLFFGSGTQLSVL.

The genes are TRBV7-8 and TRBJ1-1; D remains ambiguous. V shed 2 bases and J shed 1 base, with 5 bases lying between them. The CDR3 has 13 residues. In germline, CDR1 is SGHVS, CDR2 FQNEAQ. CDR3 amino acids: CASSLTENTEAFF. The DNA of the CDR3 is TGTGCCAGCAGCTTAACTGAGAACACTGAAGCTTTCTTT.

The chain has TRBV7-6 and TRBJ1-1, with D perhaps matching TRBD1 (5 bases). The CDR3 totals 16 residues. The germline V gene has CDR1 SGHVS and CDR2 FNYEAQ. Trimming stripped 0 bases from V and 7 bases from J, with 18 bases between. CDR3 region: CASSLAGRGRIGEAFF. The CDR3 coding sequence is TGTGCCAGCAGCTTAGCTGGGCGGGGCCGCATTGGTGAAGCTTTCTTT. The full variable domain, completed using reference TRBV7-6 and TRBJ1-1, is GAGVSQSPRYKVTKRGQDVALRCDPISGHVSLYWYRQALGQGPEFLTYFNYEAQQDKSGLPNDRFSAERPEGSISTLTIQRTEQRDSAMYRCASSLAGRGRIGEAFFGQGTRLTVV.

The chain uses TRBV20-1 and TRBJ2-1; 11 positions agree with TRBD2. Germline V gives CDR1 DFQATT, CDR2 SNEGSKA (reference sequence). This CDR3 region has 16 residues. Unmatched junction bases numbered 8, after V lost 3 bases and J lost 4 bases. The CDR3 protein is CSASTSGRVGYNEQFF. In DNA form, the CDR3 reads TGCAGTGCTAGTACTAGCGGGAGAGTCGGGTACAATGAGCAGTTCTTC.

CDR3 amino acids: CASSLDPGLASYEQYF. For the CDR3, the DNA is TGTGCCAGCAGCTTGGACCCGGGACTAGCGTCCTACGAGCAGTACTTC. This sequence joins TRBV5-4 and TRBJ2-7; 10 nucleotides match TRBD2. The germline V gene has CDR1 SGHNT and CDR2 YYREEE (reference sequence). The CDR3 sequence is 16 residues long. Trimming removed 0 bases from V and 1 base from J; junction bases left unmatched: 4.

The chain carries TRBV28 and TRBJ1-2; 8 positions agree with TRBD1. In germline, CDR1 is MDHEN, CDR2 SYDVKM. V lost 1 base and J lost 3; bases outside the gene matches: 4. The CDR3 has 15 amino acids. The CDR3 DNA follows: TGTGCCAGCAGTTTATTGCAGGGGGCTGACTATGGCTACACCTTC. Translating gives CASSLLQGADYGYTF.

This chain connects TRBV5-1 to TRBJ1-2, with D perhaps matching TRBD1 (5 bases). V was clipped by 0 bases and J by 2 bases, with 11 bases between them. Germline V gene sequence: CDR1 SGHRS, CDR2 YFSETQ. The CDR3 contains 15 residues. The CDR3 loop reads CASSLAKGPNYGYTF. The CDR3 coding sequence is TGCGCCAGCAGCTTGGCCAAGGGGCCCAACTATGGCTACACCTTC.

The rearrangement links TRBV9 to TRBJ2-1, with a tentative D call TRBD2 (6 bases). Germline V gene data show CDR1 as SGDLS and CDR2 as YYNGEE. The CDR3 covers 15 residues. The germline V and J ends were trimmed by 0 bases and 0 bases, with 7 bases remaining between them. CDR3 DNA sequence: TGTGCCAGCAGCGTAGTGACTAGCTCCTACAATGAGCAGTTCTTC. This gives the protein CASSVVTSSYNEQFF. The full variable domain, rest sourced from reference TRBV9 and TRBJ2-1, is DSGVTQTPKHLITATGQRVTLRCSPRSGDLSVYWYQQSLDQGLQFLIQYYNGEERAKGNILERFSAQQFPDLHSELNLSSLELGDSALYFCASSVVTSSYNEQFFGPGTRLTVL.

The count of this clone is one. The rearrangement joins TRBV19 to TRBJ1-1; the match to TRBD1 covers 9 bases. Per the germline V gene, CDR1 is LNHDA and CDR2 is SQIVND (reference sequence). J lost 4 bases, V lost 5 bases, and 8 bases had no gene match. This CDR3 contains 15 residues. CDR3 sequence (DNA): TGTGCCAGTAGTCTGCGGACAGGGGTGAGCACTGAAGCTTTCTTT. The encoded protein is CASSLRTGVSTEAFF.

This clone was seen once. The CDR3 region is CATQGVGNTEAFF. The CDR3 region has the DNA TGTGCCACCCAGGGGGTGGGGAACACTGAAGCTTTCTTT. The V call is TRBV7-9, the J call TRBJ1-1, with 7 bases lining up with TRBD1. Germline CDR1 reads SEHNR; CDR2 reads FQNEAQ (reference sequence). This CDR3 region has 13 residues. V was pared by 10 bases and J by 1 base, with 6 bases of the junction left unmatched.

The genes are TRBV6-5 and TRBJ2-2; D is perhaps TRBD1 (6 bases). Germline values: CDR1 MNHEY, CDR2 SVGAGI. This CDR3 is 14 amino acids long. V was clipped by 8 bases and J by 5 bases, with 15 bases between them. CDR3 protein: CASQLNTGTGELFF. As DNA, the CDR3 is TGTGCCAGCCAACTAAATACAGGGACCGGGGAGCTGTTTTTT.

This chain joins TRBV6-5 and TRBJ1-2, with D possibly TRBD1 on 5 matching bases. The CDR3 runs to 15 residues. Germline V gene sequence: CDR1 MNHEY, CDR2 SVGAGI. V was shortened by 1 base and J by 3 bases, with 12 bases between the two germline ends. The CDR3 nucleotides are TGTGCCAGCAGTTACTACGGGGGATTGGACTATGGCTACACCTTC. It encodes CASSYYGGLDYGYTF.

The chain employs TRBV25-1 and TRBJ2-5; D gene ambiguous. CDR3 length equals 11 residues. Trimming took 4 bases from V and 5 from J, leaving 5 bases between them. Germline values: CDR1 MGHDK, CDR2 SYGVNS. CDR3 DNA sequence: TGTGCCAGCAGTGGCCAGGAGACCCAGTACTTC. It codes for CASSGQETQYF.

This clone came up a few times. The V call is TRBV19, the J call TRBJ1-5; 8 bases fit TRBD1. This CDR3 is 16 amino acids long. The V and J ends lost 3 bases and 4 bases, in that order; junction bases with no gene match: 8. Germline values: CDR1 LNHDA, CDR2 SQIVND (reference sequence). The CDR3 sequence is CASSIPRGQGNQPQHF. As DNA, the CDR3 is TGTGCCAGTAGTATCCCCAGGGGGCAAGGGAATCAGCCCCAGCATTTT.

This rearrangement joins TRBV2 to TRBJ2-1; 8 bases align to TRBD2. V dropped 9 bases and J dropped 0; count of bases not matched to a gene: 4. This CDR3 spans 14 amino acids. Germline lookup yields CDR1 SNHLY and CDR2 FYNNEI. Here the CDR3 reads CARERGSSYNEQFF. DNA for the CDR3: TGTGCCAGAGAGCGGGGGAGCTCCTACAATGAGCAGTTCTTC.

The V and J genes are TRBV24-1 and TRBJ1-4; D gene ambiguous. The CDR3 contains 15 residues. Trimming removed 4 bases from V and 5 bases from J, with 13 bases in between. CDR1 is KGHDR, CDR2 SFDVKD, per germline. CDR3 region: CATSDSSGLNEKLFF. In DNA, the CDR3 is TGTGCCACCAGTGACTCGTCAGGCCTCAATGAAAAACTGTTTTTT.

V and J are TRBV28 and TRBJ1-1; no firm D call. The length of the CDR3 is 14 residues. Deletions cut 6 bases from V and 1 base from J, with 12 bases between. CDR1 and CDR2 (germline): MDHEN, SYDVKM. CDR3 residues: CASSPGETNTEAFF. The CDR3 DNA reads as TGTGCCAGCAGCCCCGGGGAGACGAACACTGAAGCTTTCTTT.

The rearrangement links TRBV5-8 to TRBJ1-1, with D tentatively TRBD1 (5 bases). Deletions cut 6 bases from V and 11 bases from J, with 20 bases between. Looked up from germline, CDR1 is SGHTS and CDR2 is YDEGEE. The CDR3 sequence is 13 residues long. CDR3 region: CASTPWREGVAFF. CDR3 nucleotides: TGTGCCAGCACCCCGTGGAGGGAAGGGGTGGCTTTCTTT.

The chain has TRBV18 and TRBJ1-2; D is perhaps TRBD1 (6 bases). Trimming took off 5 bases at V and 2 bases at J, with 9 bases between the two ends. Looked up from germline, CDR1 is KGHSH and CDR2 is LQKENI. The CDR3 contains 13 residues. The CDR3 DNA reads TGTGCCAGCTCAACGGACAGAAACTATGGCTACACCTTC. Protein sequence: CASSTDRNYGYTF.